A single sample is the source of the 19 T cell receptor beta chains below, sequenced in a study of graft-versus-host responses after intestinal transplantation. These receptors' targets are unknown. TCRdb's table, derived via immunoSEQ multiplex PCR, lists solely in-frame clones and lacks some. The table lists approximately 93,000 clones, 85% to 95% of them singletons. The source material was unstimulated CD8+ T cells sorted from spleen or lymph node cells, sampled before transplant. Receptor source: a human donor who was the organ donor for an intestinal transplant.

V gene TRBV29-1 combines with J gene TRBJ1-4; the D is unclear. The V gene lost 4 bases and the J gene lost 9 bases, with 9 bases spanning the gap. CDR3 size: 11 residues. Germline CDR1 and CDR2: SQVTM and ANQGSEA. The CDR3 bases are TGCAGCGTTGTCGCCGGTCAAAAACTGTTTTTT. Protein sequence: CSVVAGQKLFF.

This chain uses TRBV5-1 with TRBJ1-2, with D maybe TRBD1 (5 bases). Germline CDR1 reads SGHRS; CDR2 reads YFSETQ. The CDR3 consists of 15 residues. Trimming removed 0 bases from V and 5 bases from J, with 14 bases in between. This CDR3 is CASSLAPREEYGYTF. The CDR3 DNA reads TGCGCCAGCAGCTTGGCACCCAGGGAGGAGTATGGCTACACCTTC.

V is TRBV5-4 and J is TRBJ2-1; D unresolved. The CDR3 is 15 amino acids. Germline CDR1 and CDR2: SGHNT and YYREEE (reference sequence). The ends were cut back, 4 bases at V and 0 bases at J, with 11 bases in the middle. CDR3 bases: TGTGCCAGCAGCACGACTCCCAGCTCCTACAATGAGCAGTTCTTC. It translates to CASSTTPSSYNEQFF.

The CDR3 DNA follows: TGCGCCAGCAGTGCGATGGACAGGTCCTACGAGCAGTACTTC. Protein: CASSAMDRSYEQYF. The chain uses TRBV10-1 and TRBJ2-7; 7 nucleotides align to TRBD1. This CDR3 region has 14 residues. Germline lookup yields CDR1 WNHNN and CDR2 SYGVQD (reference sequence). The V and J ends lost 4 bases and 1 base, in that order; junction bases with no gene match: 4.

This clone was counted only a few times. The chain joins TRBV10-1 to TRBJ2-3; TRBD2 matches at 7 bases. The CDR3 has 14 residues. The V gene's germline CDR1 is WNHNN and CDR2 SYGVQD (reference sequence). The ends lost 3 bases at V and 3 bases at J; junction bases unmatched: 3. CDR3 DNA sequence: TGCGCCAGCAGTGAAGGACTAGGGACAGATACGCAGTATTTT. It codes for CASSEGLGTDTQYF.

Here the CDR3 reads CASSQARRPRAYGYTF. The CDR3 DNA reads as TGTGCCAGCAGCCAAGCGCGGCGACCACGCGCCTATGGCTACACCTTC. The rearrangement links TRBV14 to TRBJ1-2; no firm D call. Germline assignment: CDR1 SGHDN and CDR2 FVKESK. There are 16 residues in the CDR3. V shed 1 base and J shed 4 bases, with 16 bases lying between them.

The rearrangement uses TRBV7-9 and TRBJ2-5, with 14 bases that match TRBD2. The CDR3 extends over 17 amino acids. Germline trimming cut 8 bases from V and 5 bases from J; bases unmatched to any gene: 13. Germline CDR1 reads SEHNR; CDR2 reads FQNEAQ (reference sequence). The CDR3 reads CASGTPGLAGVWETQYF. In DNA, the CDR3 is TGTGCCAGCGGGACTCCGGGACTAGCGGGAGTGTGGGAGACCCAGTACTTC. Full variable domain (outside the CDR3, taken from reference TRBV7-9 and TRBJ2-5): DTGVSQNPRHKITKRGQNVTFRCDPISEHNRLYWYRQTLGQGPEFLTYFQNEAQLEKSRLLSDRFSAERPKGSFSTLEIQRTEQGDSAMYLCASGTPGLAGVWETQYFGPGTRLLVL.

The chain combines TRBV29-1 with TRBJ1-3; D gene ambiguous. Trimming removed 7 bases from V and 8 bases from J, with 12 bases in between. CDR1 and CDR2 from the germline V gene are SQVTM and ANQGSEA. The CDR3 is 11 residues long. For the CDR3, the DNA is TGCAGCGGCAGAGACGGGTACACCATATATTTT. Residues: CSGRDGYTIYF. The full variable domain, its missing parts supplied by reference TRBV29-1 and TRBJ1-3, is SAVISQKPSRDICQRGTSLTIQCQVDSQVTMMFWYRQQPGQSLTLIATANQGSEATYESGFVIDKFPISRPNLTFSTLTVSNMSPEDSSIYLCSGRDGYTIYFGEGSWLTVV.

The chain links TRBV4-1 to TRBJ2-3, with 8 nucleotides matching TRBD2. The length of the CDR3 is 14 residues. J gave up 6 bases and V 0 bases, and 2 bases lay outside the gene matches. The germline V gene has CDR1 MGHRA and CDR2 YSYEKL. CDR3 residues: CASSQDGGADTQYF. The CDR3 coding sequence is TGCGCCAGCAGCCAAGACGGGGGGGCGGATACGCAGTATTTT.

The CDR3 loop reads CASSIQGVSTEAFF. The CDR3 DNA is TGTGCCAGTAGTATACAGGGTGTGAGCACTGAAGCTTTCTTT. The V and J genes are TRBV19 and TRBJ1-1, with a weak D call TRBD1 (5 bases). The CDR3 length is 14 residues. The V and J ends lost 2 bases and 4 bases respectively, with 11 bases between them. The V gene's germline CDR1 is LNHDA and CDR2 SQIVND (reference sequence).

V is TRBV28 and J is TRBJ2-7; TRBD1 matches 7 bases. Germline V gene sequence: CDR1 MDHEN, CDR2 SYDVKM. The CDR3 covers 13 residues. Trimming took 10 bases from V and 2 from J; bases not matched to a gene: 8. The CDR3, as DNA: TGTGCCACCAAGTCCCAGGGGGCCTACGAGCAGTACTTC. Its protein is CATKSQGAYEQYF.

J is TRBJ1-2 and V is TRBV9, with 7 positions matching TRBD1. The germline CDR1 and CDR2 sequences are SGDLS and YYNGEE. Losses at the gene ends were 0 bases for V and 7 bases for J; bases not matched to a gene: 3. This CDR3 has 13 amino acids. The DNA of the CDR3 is TGTGCCAGCAGCGTAGAGGGGGCGGTTGGCTACACCTTC. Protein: CASSVEGAVGYTF. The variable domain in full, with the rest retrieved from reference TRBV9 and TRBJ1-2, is DSGVTQTPKHLITATGQRVTLRCSPRSGDLSVYWYQQSLDQGLQFLIQYYNGEERAKGNILERFSAQQFPDLHSELNLSSLELGDSALYFCASSVEGAVGYTFGSGTRLTVV.

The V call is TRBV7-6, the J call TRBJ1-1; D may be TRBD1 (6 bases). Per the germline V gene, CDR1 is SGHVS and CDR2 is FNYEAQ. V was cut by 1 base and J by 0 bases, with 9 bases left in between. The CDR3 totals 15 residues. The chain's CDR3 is CASSLEDRLNTEAFF. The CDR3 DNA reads TGTGCCAGCAGCTTAGAAGACAGGCTGAACACTGAAGCTTTCTTT.

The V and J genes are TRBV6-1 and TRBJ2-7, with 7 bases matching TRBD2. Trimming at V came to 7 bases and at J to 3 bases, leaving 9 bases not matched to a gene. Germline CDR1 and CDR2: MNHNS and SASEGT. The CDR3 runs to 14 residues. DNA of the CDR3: TGTGCCAGCAATAGTCGGGAGGCCGACTACGAGCAGTACTTC. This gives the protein CASNSREADYEQYF.

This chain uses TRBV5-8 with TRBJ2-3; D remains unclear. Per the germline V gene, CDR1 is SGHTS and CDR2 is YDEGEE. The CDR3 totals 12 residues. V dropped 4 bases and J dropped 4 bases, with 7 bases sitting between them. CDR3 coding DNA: TGTGCCAGCAGCCCAGAAGCAGATACGCAGTATTTT. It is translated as CASSPEADTQYF.

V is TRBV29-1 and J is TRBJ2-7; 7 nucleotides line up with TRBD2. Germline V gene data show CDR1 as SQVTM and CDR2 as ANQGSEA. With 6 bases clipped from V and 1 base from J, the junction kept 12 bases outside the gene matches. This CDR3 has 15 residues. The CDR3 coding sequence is TGCAGCGTCCTTGCGACGCGGGAGAATTCCTACGAGCAGTACTTC. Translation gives CSVLATRENSYEQYF.

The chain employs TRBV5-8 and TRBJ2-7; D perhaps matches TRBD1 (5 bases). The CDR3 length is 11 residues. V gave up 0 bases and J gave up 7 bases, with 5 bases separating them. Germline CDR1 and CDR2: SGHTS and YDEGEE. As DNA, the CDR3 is TGTGCCAGCAGCTTGGAGGGGGAGCAGTACTTC. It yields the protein CASSLEGEQYF.

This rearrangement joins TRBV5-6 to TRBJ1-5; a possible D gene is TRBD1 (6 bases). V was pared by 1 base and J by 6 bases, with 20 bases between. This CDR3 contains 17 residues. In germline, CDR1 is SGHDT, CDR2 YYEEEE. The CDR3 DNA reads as TGTGCCAGCAGCTTGTACGGTCTTCAGGGGTACGGTCAGCCCCAGCATTTT. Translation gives CASSLYGLQGYGQPQHF.

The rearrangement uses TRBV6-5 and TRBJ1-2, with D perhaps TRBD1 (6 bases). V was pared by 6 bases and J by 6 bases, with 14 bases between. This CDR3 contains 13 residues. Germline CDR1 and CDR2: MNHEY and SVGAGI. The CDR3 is CASRIKDSDGYTF. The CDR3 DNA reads TGTGCCAGCAGGATAAAGGACAGCGATGGCTACACCTTC.